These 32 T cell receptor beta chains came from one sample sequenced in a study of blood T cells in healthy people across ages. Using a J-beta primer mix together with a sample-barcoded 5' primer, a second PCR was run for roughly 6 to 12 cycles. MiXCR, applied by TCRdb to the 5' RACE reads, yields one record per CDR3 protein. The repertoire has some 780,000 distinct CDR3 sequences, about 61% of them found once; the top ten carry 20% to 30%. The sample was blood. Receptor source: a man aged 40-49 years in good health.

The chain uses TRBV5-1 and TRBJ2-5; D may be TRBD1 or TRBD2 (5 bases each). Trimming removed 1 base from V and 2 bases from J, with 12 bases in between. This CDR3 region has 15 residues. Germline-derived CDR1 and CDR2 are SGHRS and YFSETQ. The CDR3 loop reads CASSLMRGQQETQYF. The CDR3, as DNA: TGCGCCAGCAGCTTGATGAGGGGTCAGCAAGAGACCCAGTACTTC. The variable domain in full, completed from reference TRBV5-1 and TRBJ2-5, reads KAGVTQTPRYLIKTRGQQVTLSCSPISGHRSVSWYQQTPGQGLQFLFEYFSETQRNKGNFPGRFSGRQFSNSRSEMNVSTLELGDSALYLCASSLMRGQQETQYFGPGTRLLVL.

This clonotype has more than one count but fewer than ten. The CDR3 loop is CSARDKSRGRETQYF. The CDR3 DNA follows: TGCAGTGCTAGAGATAAGTCGAGGGGGCGGGAGACCCAGTACTTC. The rearrangement uses TRBV20-1 and TRBJ2-5; 7 nucleotides agree with TRBD1. The CDR3 is made up of 15 amino acids. V shed 0 bases, J shed 5 bases, and the junction held 9 bases outside the gene matches. Per the germline V gene, CDR1 is DFQATT and CDR2 is SNEGSKA (reference sequence).

In nucleotides, the CDR3 is TGTGCCACCAGTGATTACCAGGGTGCAGATACGCAGTATTTT. Amino acids: CATSDYQGADTQYF. The chain couples TRBV24-1 to TRBJ2-3; possibly TRBD1 for D (5 bases). The CDR3 length is 14 residues. Trimming took off 2 bases at V and 4 bases at J, with 9 bases between the two ends. CDR1 is KGHDR and CDR2 is SFDVKD in the germline V gene.

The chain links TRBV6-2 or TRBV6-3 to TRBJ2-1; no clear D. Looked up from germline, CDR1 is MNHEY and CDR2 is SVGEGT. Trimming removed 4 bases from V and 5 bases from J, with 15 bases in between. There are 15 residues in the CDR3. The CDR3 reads CASSSTATGNNEQFF. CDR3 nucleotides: TGTGCCAGCAGTTCGACCGCAACCGGAAACAATGAGCAGTTCTTC.

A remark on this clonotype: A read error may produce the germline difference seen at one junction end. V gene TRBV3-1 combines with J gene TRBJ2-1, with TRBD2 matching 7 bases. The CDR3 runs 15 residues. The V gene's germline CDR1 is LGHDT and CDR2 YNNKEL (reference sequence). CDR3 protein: CAGSQDRGGYNEQFF. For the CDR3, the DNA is TGTGCCGGCAGCCAAGATCGGGGAGGGTACAATGAGCAGTTCTTC.

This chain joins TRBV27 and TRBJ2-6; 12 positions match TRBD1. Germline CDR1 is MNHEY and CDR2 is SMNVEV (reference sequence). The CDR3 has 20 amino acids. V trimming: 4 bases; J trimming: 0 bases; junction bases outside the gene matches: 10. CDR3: CASSYGPGQGASSGANVLTF. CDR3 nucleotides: TGTGCCAGCAGTTACGGCCCGGGACAGGGGGCCAGCTCTGGGGCCAACGTCCTGACTTTC.

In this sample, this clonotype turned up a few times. The CDR3 sequence: CASSSQLAGAGNEQFF. The CDR3 coding sequence is TGTGCCAGCTCATCTCAACTAGCGGGAGCGGGGAATGAGCAGTTCTTC. This chain connects TRBV18 to TRBJ2-1, with 11 bases lining up with TRBD2. The V segment lost 5 bases and the J segment 7 bases; nucleotides outside the gene matches: 10. This CDR3 has 16 amino acids. Germline CDR1 reads KGHSH; CDR2 reads LQKENI.

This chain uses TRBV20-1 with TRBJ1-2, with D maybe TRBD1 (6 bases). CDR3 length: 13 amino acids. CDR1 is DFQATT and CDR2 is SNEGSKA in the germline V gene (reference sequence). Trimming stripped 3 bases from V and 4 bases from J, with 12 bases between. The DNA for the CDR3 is TGCAGTGCTAGTGAGGGCAGGGGCTATGGCTACACCTTC. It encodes CSASEGRGYGYTF.

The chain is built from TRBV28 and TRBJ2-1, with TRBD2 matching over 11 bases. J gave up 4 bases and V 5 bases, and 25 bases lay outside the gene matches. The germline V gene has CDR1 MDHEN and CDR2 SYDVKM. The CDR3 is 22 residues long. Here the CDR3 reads CASSAPVTSGSIPLRNYNEQFF. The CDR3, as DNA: TGTGCCAGCAGTGCGCCGGTAACTAGCGGGAGTATTCCACTACGCAATTACAATGAGCAGTTCTTC.

The DNA of the CDR3 is TGTGCCAGCAGTGAAAAACTGGGCCTAGCGGGGTACAATGAGCAGTTCTTC. Translating it yields CASSEKLGLAGYNEQFF. The chain recombines TRBV25-1 with TRBJ2-1; 9 nucleotides agree with TRBD2. This CDR3 is built from 17 residues. Germline CDR1 MGHDK, CDR2 SYGVNS. Germline trimming cut 2 bases from V and 4 bases from J; bases unmatched to any gene: 9.

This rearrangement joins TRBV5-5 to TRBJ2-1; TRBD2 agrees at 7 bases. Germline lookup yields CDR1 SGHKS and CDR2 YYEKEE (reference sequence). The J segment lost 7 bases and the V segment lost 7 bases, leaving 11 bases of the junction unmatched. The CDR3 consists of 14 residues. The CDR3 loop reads CASGLWGGRNEQFF. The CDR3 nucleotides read TGTGCCAGCGGACTGTGGGGGGGGAGGAATGAGCAGTTCTTC. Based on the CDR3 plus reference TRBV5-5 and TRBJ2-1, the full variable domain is DAGVTQSPTHLIKTRGQQVTLRCSPISGHKSVSWYQQVLGQGPQFIFQYYEKEERGRGNFPDRFSARQFPNYSSELNVNALLLGDSALYLCASGLWGGRNEQFFGPGTRLTVL.

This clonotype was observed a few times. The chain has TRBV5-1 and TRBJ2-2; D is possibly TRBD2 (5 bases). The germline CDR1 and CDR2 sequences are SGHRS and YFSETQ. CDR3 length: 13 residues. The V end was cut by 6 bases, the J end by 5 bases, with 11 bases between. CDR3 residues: CASTASGTGELFF. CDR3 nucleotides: TGCGCCAGCACCGCATCGGGGACCGGGGAGCTGTTTTTT.

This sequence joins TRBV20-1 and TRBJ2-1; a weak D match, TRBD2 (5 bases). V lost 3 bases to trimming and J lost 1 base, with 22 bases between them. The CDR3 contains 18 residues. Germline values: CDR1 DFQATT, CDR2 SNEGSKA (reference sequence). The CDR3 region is CSASWAGHLSHSYNEQFF. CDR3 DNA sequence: TGCAGTGCTAGCTGGGCGGGCCATCTCTCTCATTCCTACAATGAGCAGTTCTTC.

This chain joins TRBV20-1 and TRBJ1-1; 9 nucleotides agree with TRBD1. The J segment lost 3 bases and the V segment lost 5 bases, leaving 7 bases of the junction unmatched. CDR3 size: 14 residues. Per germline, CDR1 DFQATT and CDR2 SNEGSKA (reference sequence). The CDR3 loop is CSAEGTGRDTEAFF. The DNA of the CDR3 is TGCAGTGCTGAGGGGACAGGGCGGGACACTGAAGCTTTCTTT.

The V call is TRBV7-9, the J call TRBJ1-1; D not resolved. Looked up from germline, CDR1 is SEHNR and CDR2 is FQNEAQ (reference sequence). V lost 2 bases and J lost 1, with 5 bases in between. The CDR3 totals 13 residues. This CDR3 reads CASSLKQNTEAFF. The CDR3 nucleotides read TGTGCCAGCAGCTTAAAACAGAACACTGAAGCTTTCTTT. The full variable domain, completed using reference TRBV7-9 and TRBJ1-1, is DTGVSQNPRHKITKRGQNVTFRCDPISEHNRLYWYRQTLGQGPEFLTYFQNEAQLEKSRLLSDRFSAERPKGSFSTLEIQRTEQGDSAMYLCASSLKQNTEAFFGQGTRLTVV.

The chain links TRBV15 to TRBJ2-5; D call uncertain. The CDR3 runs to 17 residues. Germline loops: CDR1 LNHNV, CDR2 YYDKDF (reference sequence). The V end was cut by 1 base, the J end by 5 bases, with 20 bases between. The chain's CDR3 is CATSRGSMTVLGETQYF. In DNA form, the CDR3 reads TGTGCCACCAGCAGAGGATCCATGACGGTCCTGGGGGAGACCCAGTACTTC.

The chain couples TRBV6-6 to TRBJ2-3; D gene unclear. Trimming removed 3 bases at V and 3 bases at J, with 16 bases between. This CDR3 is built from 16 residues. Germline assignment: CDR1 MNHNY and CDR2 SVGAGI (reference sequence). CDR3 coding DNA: TGTGCCAGCAGTTATCCCGGAATGATTGGTACAGATACGCAGTATTTT. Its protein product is CASSYPGMIGTDTQYF.

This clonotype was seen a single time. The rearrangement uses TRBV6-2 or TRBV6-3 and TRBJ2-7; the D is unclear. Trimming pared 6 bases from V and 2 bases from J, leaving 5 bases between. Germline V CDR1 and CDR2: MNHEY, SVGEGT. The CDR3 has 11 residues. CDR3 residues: CASRAAYEQYF. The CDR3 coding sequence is TGTGCCAGCAGGGCAGCCTACGAGCAGTACTTC.

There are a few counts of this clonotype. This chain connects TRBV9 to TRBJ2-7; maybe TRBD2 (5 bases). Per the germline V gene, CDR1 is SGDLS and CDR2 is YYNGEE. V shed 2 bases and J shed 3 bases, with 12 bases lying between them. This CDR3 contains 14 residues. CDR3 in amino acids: CASSVGGRIYEQYF. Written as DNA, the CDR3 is TGTGCCAGCAGCGTCGGAGGTAGGATCTACGAGCAGTACTTC. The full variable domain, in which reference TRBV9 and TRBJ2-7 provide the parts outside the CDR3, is DSGVTQTPKHLITATGQRVTLRCSPRSGDLSVYWYQQSLDQGLQFLIQYYNGEERAKGNILERFSAQQFPDLHSELNLSSLELGDSALYFCASSVGGRIYEQYFGPGTRLTVT.

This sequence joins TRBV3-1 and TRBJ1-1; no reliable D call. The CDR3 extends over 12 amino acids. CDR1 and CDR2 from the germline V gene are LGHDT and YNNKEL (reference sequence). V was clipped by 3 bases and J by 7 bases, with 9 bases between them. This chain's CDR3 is CASSHDGFEAFF. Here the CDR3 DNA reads TGTGCCAGCAGCCATGACGGGTTTGAAGCTTTCTTT. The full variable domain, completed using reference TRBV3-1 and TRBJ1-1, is DTAVSQTPKYLVTQMGNDKSIKCEQNLGHDTMYWYKQDSKKFLKIMFSYNNKELIINETVPNRFSPKSPDKAHLNLHINSLELGDSAVYFCASSHDGFEAFFGQGTRLTVV.

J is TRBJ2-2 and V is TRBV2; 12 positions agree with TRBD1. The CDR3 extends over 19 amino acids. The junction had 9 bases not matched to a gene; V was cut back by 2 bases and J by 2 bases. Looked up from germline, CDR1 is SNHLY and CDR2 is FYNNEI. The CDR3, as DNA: TGTGCCAGCAGTGAAATCGGGACAGGGGGCATAGGAAACACCGGGGAGCTGTTTTTT. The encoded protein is CASSEIGTGGIGNTGELFF.

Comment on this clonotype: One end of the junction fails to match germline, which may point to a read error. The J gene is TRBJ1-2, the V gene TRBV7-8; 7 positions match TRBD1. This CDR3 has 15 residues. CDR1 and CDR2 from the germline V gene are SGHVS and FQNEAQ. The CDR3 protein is CASSGRNYRGGGYTF. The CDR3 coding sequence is TGTGCCAGCAGCGGGAGAAACTACAGGGGCGGGGGCTACACTTTC.

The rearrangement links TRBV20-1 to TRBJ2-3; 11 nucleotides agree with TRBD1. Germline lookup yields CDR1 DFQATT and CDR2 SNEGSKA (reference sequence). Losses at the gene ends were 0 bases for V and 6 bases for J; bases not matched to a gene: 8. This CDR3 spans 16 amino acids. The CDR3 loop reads CSARDTGTGGVDTQYF. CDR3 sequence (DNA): TGCAGTGCTAGAGACACCGGGACAGGGGGAGTGGATACGCAGTATTTT.

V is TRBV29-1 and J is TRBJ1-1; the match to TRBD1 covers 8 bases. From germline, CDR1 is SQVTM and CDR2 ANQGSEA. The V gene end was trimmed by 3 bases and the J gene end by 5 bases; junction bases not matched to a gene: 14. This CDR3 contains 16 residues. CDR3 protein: CSVDDPTGVFETEAFF. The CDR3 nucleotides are TGCAGCGTTGATGACCCGACAGGGGTTTTCGAGACTGAAGCTTTCTTT.

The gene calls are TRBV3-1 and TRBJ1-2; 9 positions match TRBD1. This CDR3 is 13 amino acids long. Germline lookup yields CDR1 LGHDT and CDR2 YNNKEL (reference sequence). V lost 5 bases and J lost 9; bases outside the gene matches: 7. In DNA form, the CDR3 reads TGTGCCAGCAGCTCTCCGGGACAGGGACGCTACACCTTC. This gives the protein CASSSPGQGRYTF.

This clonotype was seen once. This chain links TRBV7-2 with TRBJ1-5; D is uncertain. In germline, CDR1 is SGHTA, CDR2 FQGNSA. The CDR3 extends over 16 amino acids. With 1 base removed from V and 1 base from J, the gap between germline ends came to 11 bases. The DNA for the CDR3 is TGTGCCAGCAGCTTAGAGAGGGTGCGGAGCAATCAGCCCCAGCATTTT. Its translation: CASSLERVRSNQPQHF.

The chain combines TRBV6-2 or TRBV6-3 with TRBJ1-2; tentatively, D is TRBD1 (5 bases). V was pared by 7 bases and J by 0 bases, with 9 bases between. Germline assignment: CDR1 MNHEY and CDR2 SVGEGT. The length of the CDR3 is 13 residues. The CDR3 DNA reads TGTGCCAGCATCGAGGGACCTAACTATGGCTACACCTTC. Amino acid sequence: CASIEGPNYGYTF.

In DNA, the CDR3 is TGTGCCAGCAGCTTAGCAGCGGGAGTGAAAAATGAGCAGTTCTTC. Amino acid sequence: CASSLAAGVKNEQFF. The chain carries TRBV7-9 and TRBJ2-1, with 8 positions matching TRBD2. With 0 bases clipped from V and 7 bases from J, the junction kept 5 bases outside the gene matches. The CDR3 covers 15 residues. In germline, CDR1 is SEHNR, CDR2 FQNEAQ (reference sequence).

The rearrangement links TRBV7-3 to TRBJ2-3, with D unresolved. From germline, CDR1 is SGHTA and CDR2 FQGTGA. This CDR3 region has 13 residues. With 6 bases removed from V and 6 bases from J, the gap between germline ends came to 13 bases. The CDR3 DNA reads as TGTGCCAGCAGGCTAGACGAGGCCGATACGCAGTATTTT. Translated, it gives CASRLDEADTQYF.

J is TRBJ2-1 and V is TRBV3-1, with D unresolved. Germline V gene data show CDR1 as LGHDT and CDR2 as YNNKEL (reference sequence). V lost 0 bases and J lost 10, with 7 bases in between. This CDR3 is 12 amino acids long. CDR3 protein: CASSQDLWEQFF. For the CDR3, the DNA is TGTGCCAGCAGCCAAGATCTTTGGGAGCAGTTCTTC.

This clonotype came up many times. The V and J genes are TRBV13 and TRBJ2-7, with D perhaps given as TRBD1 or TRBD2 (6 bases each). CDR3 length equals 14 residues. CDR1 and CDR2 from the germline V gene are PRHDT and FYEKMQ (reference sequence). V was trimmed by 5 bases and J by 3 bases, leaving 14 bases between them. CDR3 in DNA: TGTGCCAGCAGCGGATCCGGGGGCCTCTACGAGCAGTACTTC. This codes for CASSGSGGLYEQYF.

DNA of the CDR3: TGTGCCATCAGGCCCGGGACTAGCGGGAGGGCTTCCTACAATGAGCAGTTCTTC. Protein: CAIRPGTSGRASYNEQFF. This chain joins TRBV10-3 and TRBJ2-1; 16 nucleotides match TRBD2. Per germline, CDR1 ENHRY and CDR2 SYGVKD. The CDR3 is 18 amino acids. The V segment lost 6 bases and the J segment 1 base; nucleotides outside the gene matches: 6.